This T cell receptor beta chain was obtained from a study of T cells in Graves' hyperthyroidism and ophthalmopathy. Findings and caveats of the study: In blood, most of the thyroid clonotypes expanded above 0.001 were also present.

Amplification of TCR beta CDR3 regions was performed using RNA transcripts as template. A set of HTBI primers served as the primers for a first-round RT-PCR of the TCR CDR3. Each CDR3 protein gets one entry after TCRdb re-called the multiplex PCR reads with MiXCR. Altogether roughly 110,000 distinct CDR3 sequences are present, roughly 15% being singletons, with the ten largest covering 35% to 50%. CDR1 and CDR2 (germline): SGHDN, FVKESK. V was shortened by 1 base and J by 0 bases, with 11 bases between the two germline ends. The CDR3 is made up of 16 amino acids. Clinical symptoms, serum thyroxine and TRAb, thyroid ultrasound and orbital computed tomography were used for the diagnoses. PBMCs came from about 10 ml fresh peripheral blood. This clonotype occurred many times. Antigen unknown.

Sequenced: blood. The source is a woman aged 50 to 60 with Graves' hyperthyroidism. The V call is TRBV14, the J call TRBJ2-3; D possibly corresponds to TRBD2 (6 bases). The CDR3 protein is CASSQVAGPSTDTQYF. For the CDR3, the DNA is TGTGCCAGCAGCCAAGTCGCGGGACCTAGCACAGATACGCAGTATTTT.